The 32 T cell receptor beta chains presented below share a single source sample, sequenced in a study of T-cell memory formation after mild COVID-19. TCRdb independently ran MiXCR on the 5' RACE reads; one entry per CDR3 protein. The profile shows 470,000 or so distinct CDR3 sequences, roughly 18% of them singletons. What was sequenced was PBMCs or a T cell subset sorted from them (not recorded which). These receptors came from a young man who had mild COVID-19 (a few samples of this study predate the infection). Cell type and time point are not known.

The chain recombines TRBV5-5 with TRBJ2-2, with D uncertain. The ends were cut back, 0 bases at V and 6 bases at J, with 15 bases in the middle. Germline V lookup: CDR1 SGHKS, CDR2 YYEKEE (reference sequence). This CDR3 region has 16 residues. The CDR3 spells CASSLVRSYRPGELFF. The DNA for the CDR3 is TGTGCCAGCAGCTTGGTACGGAGTTATCGTCCCGGGGAGCTGTTTTTT.

The gene calls are TRBV3-1 and TRBJ1-5; D unclear. Trimming removed 1 base at V and 0 bases at J, with 7 bases between. This CDR3 spans 15 amino acids. Germline loops: CDR1 LGHDT, CDR2 YNNKEL (reference sequence). The CDR3 sequence is CASSQATVSNQPQHF. DNA for the CDR3: TGTGCCAGCAGCCAAGCAACGGTTAGCAATCAGCCCCAGCATTTT.

The V and J genes are TRBV4-1 and TRBJ2-6; no clear D gene. CDR1 MGHRA and CDR2 YSYEKL come from the germline V gene. CDR3 length: 18 amino acids. The V and J ends lost 0 bases and 0 bases respectively, with 12 bases between them. The CDR3 coding sequence is TGCGCCAGCAGCCAAGATAGGGTTCCCCCCTCTGGGGCCAACGTCCTGACTTTC. Translated, it gives CASSQDRVPPSGANVLTF.

This clonotype occurred a few times. The chain employs TRBV29-1 and TRBJ2-2; maybe TRBD2 (5 bases). The CDR3 has 13 amino acids. V shed 8 bases and J shed 1 base, with 11 bases lying between them. Germline loops: CDR1 SQVTM, CDR2 ANQGSEA. CDR3 region: CSYRRGNTGELFF. CDR3 DNA: TGCAGCTACCGTCGGGGGAACACCGGGGAGCTGTTTTTT.

The J gene is TRBJ1-1, the V gene TRBV12-3 or TRBV12-4, with D unresolved. V was shortened by 3 bases and J by 3 bases, with 11 bases between the two germline ends. This CDR3 contains 14 residues. CDR3 nucleotide sequence: TGTGCCAGCAGTTTTTCCCCTGGGGACACTGAAGCTTTCTTT. This sequence encodes CASSFSPGDTEAFF.

The chain joins TRBV2 to TRBJ1-4, with 7 bases identical to TRBD1. The V gene end was trimmed by 7 bases and the J gene end by 2 bases; junction bases not matched to a gene: 7. Per germline, CDR1 SNHLY and CDR2 FYNNEI. The CDR3 runs to 15 residues. The CDR3 reads CASKHRGTTNEKLFF. The CDR3 bases are TGTGCCAGCAAACACAGGGGAACGACTAATGAAAAACTGTTTTTT.

The chain uses TRBV6-2 or TRBV6-3 and TRBJ2-7; D uncertain. This CDR3 spans 12 amino acids. CDR1 MNHEY and CDR2 SVGEGT come from the germline V gene. The ends were cut back, 5 bases at V and 4 bases at J, with 9 bases in the middle. The CDR3 here is CASSPIGYEQYF. CDR3 coding DNA: TGTGCCAGCAGTCCCATTGGTTACGAGCAGTACTTC.

This clonotype showed up many times. The chain joins TRBV12-3 or TRBV12-4 to TRBJ2-2; D might be TRBD1 (5 bases). The V end lost 7 bases, the J end lost 4 bases, and 28 bases lay between the germline ends. The CDR3 extends over 19 amino acids. The DNA of the CDR3 is TGTGCCAGCAAAATTTACAGGTTTCAAGGGGTGCTATTCACCGGGGAGCTGTTTTTT. Encoded protein: CASKIYRFQGVLFTGELFF.

This chain joins TRBV12-3 or TRBV12-4 and TRBJ1-5; no definite D call. Trimming took 2 bases from V and 0 from J, leaving 14 bases between them. The CDR3 is 17 amino acids. The CDR3 region has the DNA TGTGCCAGCAGTTTATTAGGGCAGACTTATAGCAATCAGCCCCAGCATTTT. Protein product: CASSLLGQTYSNQPQHF.

This chain links TRBV10-3 with TRBJ1-1, with D possibly matching TRBD1 (5 bases). Germline CDR1 ENHRY, CDR2 SYGVKD. The CDR3 length is 12 residues. V was pared by 3 bases and J by 10 bases, with 12 bases between. The DNA of the CDR3 is TGTGCCATCAGTGACCTCCCCGGGGCAGCTTTCTTT. Residues: CAISDLPGAAFF.

Only a few counts were recorded for this clonotype. The J gene is TRBJ1-4, the V gene TRBV11-2; TRBD1 matches at 7 bases. Germline CDR1 reads SGHAT; CDR2 reads FQNNGV. The length of the CDR3 is 15 residues. V was clipped by 6 bases and J by 7 bases; unmatched bases: 11. The chain's CDR3 is CASRFTGASGEKLFF. The CDR3 DNA reads as TGTGCCAGCAGATTTACAGGGGCCTCCGGTGAAAAACTGTTTTTT.

V and J are TRBV12-3 or TRBV12-4 and TRBJ2-3; no clear D gene. Trimming removed 8 bases from V and 0 bases from J, with 18 bases in between. The length of the CDR3 is 16 residues. The CDR3 coding sequence is TGTGCCAGCGGCCCTAGGGCAGAGGAGAGCACAGATACGCAGTATTTT. Encoded protein: CASGPRAEESTDTQYF.

J is TRBJ2-3 and V is TRBV20-1; D may be TRBD1 (5 bases). CDR1 is DFQATT and CDR2 is SNEGSKA in the germline V gene (reference sequence). The CDR3 runs 14 residues. V gave up 6 bases and J gave up 2 bases, with 15 bases separating them. The CDR3 region has the DNA TGCAGTGCCACCGTGGACACCCACACAGATACGCAGTATTTT. Protein sequence: CSATVDTHTDTQYF.

The gene calls are TRBV20-1 and TRBJ1-1; TRBD1 matches 11 bases. The germline gives CDR1 DFQATT, CDR2 SNEGSKA (reference sequence). This CDR3 spans 13 amino acids. The V gene end was trimmed by 5 bases and the J gene end by 1 base; junction bases not matched to a gene: 0. DNA of the CDR3: TGCAGTGCTGGACAGGGGGCGAACACTGAAGCTTTCTTT. Protein sequence: CSAGQGANTEAFF.

The V call is TRBV7-9, the J call TRBJ1-5; D not resolved. V was pared by 1 base and J by 9 bases, with 13 bases between. Per germline, CDR1 SEHNR and CDR2 FQNEAQ (reference sequence). The CDR3 totals 14 residues. The CDR3 region has the DNA TGTGCCAGCAGCTTAGAGGTGTCCGACGTGCCCCAGCATTTT. Translating gives CASSLEVSDVPQHF.

The sample holds many counts of this clonotype. This chain links TRBV2 with TRBJ2-3, with D possibly matching TRBD1 (5 bases). The CDR3 consists of 12 residues. Trimming pared 10 bases from V and 6 bases from J, leaving 14 bases between. Germline V gene sequence: CDR1 SNHLY, CDR2 FYNNEI. Written as DNA, the CDR3 is TGTGCCACCCCCCGGAAGGGGGATACGCAGTATTTT. It is translated as CATPRKGDTQYF.

This clonotype has only a few counts. The chain links TRBV3-1 to TRBJ1-1, with D unclear. Per germline, CDR1 LGHDT and CDR2 YNNKEL (reference sequence). V lost 4 bases and J 3 bases, leaving 9 bases between the germline ends. This CDR3 is built from 13 residues. CDR3 residues: CASSPSTYTEAFF. In DNA form, the CDR3 reads TGTGCCAGCAGCCCATCAACGTACACTGAAGCTTTCTTT.

This clonotype was observed a handful of times. The J gene is TRBJ2-3, the V gene TRBV7-2; no firm D call. The V end was cut by 4 bases, the J end by 6 bases, with 8 bases between. Per germline, CDR1 SGHTA and CDR2 FQGNSA. This CDR3 spans 12 amino acids. The CDR3 DNA follows: TGTGCCAGCAGCTCCACCGTGGATACGCAGTATTTT. This gives the protein CASSSTVDTQYF.

The J gene is TRBJ2-6, the V gene TRBV5-1, with D unresolved. Germline assignment: CDR1 SGHRS and CDR2 YFSETQ. The CDR3 sequence is 15 residues long. V lost 0 bases and J lost 4, with 8 bases in between. CDR3 DNA sequence: TGCGCCAGCAGCTTGGAAGGCCCGGGGGCCAACGTCCTGACTTTC. Translating gives CASSLEGPGANVLTF.

The chain joins TRBV3-1 to TRBJ2-5; D unclear. V lost 0 bases and J 0 bases, leaving 17 bases between the germline ends. The CDR3 covers 18 residues. Germline assignment: CDR1 LGHDT and CDR2 YNNKEL (reference sequence). In nucleotides, the CDR3 is TGTGCCAGCAGCCAAGATGGGGTAAAAGGAAGGAACCAAGAGACCCAGTACTTC. Residues: CASSQDGVKGRNQETQYF.

This clonotype has a handful of counts. V and J are TRBV2 and TRBJ2-5, with D perhaps matching TRBD2 (5 bases). The CDR3 length is 15 residues. CDR1 and CDR2 from the germline V gene are SNHLY and FYNNEI. Trimming stripped 9 bases from V and 0 bases from J, with 17 bases between. CDR3 DNA: TGTGCCAGTCTGATAGCGATCACGTACCAAGAGACCCAGTACTTC. Its protein product is CASLIAITYQETQYF.

This CDR3 is CASSVVSSGGYNEQFF. CDR3 coding DNA: TGTGCCAGCAGCGTAGTGTCTAGCGGAGGATACAATGAGCAGTTCTTC. The rearrangement joins TRBV9 to TRBJ2-1, with 7 bases identical to TRBD2. CDR1 and CDR2 (germline): SGDLS, YYNGEE. This CDR3 has 16 residues. V lost 0 bases to trimming and J lost 4 bases; unmatched junction nucleotides: 7.

This clonotype was detected a few times. The V gene is TRBV6-6, the J gene TRBJ2-7; 9 bases map to TRBD1. Germline CDR1 MNHNY, CDR2 SVGAGI (reference sequence). The V segment lost 5 bases and the J segment 3 bases; nucleotides outside the gene matches: 8. The CDR3 contains 15 residues. The CDR3, as DNA: TGTGCCAGCAGTCGTATACCGGGACAGGGCTACGAGCAGTACGTC. Its protein is CASSRIPGQGYEQYV.

Here the CDR3 DNA reads TGTGCCAGCAGCTCCAAGGGACGATCACTTAATGAGCAGTTCTTC. This encodes CASSSKGRSLNEQFF. V usage is TRBV13 and J usage is TRBJ2-1, with D possibly being TRBD1 or TRBD2 (5 bases each). Germline V gene sequence: CDR1 PRHDT, CDR2 FYEKMQ (reference sequence). The length of the CDR3 is 15 residues. V lost 4 bases and J 7 bases, leaving 17 bases between the germline ends.

The chain is built from TRBV25-1 and TRBJ1-2; D is ambiguous. Per the germline V gene, CDR1 is MGHDK and CDR2 is SYGVNS. Trimming pared 3 bases from V and 4 bases from J, leaving 12 bases between. The CDR3 contains 14 residues. This CDR3 reads CASSEGVGSYGYTF. CDR3 DNA: TGTGCCAGCAGTGAGGGAGTTGGGAGCTATGGCTACACCTTC.

The chain couples TRBV9 to TRBJ2-7, with D maybe TRBD2 (5 bases). The germline gives CDR1 SGDLS, CDR2 YYNGEE. This CDR3 comprises 14 residues. Trimming pared 0 bases from V and 6 bases from J, leaving 13 bases between. DNA for the CDR3: TGTGCCAGCAGCGTAGGCCGAGGGTGCGGCGAGCAGTACGTC. This codes for CASSVGRGCGEQYV.

The chain recombines TRBV4-3 with TRBJ2-3; no clear D gene. Trimming pared 5 bases from V and 3 bases from J, leaving 15 bases between. The CDR3 contains 15 residues. Germline loops: CDR1 LGHNA, CDR2 YSLEER. The CDR3 DNA sequence: TGCGCCAGCAGCAAAGCCAAAACAGTAACAGATACGCAGTATTTT. This sequence encodes CASSKAKTVTDTQYF.

The gene calls are TRBV10-3 and TRBJ2-1; D is possibly TRBD2 (6 bases). The CDR3 is 14 residues long. Germline V gives CDR1 ENHRY, CDR2 SYGVKD. The V gene lost 3 bases and the J gene lost 10 bases, with 16 bases spanning the gap. The CDR3 reads CAISDSGAREEQFF. The CDR3 nucleotides are TGTGCCATCAGTGATTCCGGGGCCCGGGAGGAGCAGTTCTTC.

The CDR3 DNA follows: TGTGCCAGCAGCTTAGGTTCAGGCCCGGGGAGTTCACCCCTCCACTTT. Its translation: CASSLGSGPGSSPLHF. V and J are TRBV7-2 and TRBJ1-6; no firm D call. Germline assignment: CDR1 SGHTA and CDR2 FQGNSA. The CDR3 length is 16 residues. V lost 1 base, J lost 9 bases, and 16 bases lay in between.

The chain employs TRBV10-3 and TRBJ1-2; 7 positions match TRBD1. CDR1 ENHRY and CDR2 SYGVKD come from the germline V gene. The CDR3 contains 12 residues. V lost 2 bases and J lost 8; bases outside the gene matches: 2. CDR3 bases: TGTGCCATCAGTGAGGACAGGGAGGGCTACACCTTC. As protein: CAISEDREGYTF.

The chain uses TRBV4-3 and TRBJ1-4; D remains unclear. The CDR3 spans 15 residues. CDR1 LGHNA and CDR2 YSLEER come from the germline V gene. Between the trimmed V and J ends, which lost 0 bases and 6 bases, there was a span of 11 bases. CDR3 sequence (DNA): TGCGCCAGCAGCCAAGAGGGCAGGTTTGATGAAAAACTGTTTTTT. Protein: CASSQEGRFDEKLFF.

The V and J genes are TRBV20-1 and TRBJ1-5; weak D call: TRBD1 (6 bases). This CDR3 is built from 14 residues. The V end lost 0 bases, the J end lost 7 bases, and 13 bases lay between the germline ends. Germline values: CDR1 DFQATT, CDR2 SNEGSKA (reference sequence). CDR3 sequence: CSAREGQGWQPQHF. In DNA form, the CDR3 reads TGCAGTGCTAGAGAAGGGCAGGGGTGGCAGCCCCAGCATTTT.